This TCR beta chain was retrieved from a study of CD8+ T cells in alopecia areata. Overall study results and limits: Just one nonresponder means the tie between baseline CD8+ expansion and response stays uncertain.

CDR3 size: 13 residues. Germline values: CDR1 ENHRY, CDR2 SYGVKD. V was pared by 6 bases and J by 10 bases, with 13 bases between. In each case, RNA was isolated and then reverse transcribed into cDNA as the sequencing template. Profiled with immunoSEQ multiplex PCR; TCRdb holds only in-frame clones, not every one. The sample lists about 160,000 clones; 50% to 70% were seen once. Treatment reported: oral pan-JAK inhibitor, 5-10 mg twice daily. Comments on this clone: The antigen remains unidentified.

The origin of this receptor is a human donor with alopecia areata. The specimen was CD4+ T cells sorted from blood, collected at week 4, from a patient treated with tofacitinib. V usage is TRBV10-3 and J usage is TRBJ1-6, with D possibly TRBD1 on 5 matching bases. The CDR3 region is CAISFGTDSPLHF. Written as DNA, the CDR3 is TGTGCCATCAGCTTCGGGACGGACTCACCCCTCCACTTT.